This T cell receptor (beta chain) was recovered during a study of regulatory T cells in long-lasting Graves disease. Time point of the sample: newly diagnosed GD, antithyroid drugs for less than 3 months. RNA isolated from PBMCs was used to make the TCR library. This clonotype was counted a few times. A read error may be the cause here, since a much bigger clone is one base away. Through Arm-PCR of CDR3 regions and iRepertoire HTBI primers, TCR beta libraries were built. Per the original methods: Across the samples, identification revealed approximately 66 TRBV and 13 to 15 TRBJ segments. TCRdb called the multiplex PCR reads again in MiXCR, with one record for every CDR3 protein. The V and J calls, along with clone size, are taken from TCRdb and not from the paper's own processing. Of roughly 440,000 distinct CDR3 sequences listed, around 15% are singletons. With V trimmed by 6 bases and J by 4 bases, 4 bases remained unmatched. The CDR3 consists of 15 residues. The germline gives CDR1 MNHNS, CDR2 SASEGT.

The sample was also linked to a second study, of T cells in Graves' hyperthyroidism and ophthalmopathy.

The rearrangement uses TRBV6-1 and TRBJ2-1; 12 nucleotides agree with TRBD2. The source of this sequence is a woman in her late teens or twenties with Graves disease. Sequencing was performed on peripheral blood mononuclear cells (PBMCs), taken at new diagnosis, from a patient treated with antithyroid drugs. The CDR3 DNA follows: TGTGCCAGCAGCCATCTAGCGGGAGGGTACAATGAGCAGTTCTTC. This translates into CASSHLAGGYNEQFF.